These 11 T cell receptor beta chains were sequenced from one sample in a study of cytomegalovirus exposure and HLA in healthy donors. Libraries were prepared by immunoSEQ multiplex PCR; TCRdb keeps only in-frame clonotypes and omits some of them. The sample has 150,000 to 250,000 clones, 80% to 85% seen once. The sequenced sample was PBMCs. The receptors come from a woman aged 25 to 45 in good health and CMV-seronegative.

V gene TRBV5-6 combines with J gene TRBJ1-6; TRBD1 aligns across 8 bases. V lost 4 bases to trimming and J lost 10 bases; unmatched junction nucleotides: 7. Germline CDR1 SGHDT, CDR2 YYEEEE. The CDR3 length is 14 residues. CDR3 sequence: CASSLTGVDSPLHF. The CDR3 region has the DNA TGTGCCAGCAGCCTGACAGGGGTGGACTCACCCCTCCACTTT.

J is TRBJ2-5 and V is TRBV5-4; 11 nucleotides agree with TRBD2. Per germline, CDR1 SGHNT and CDR2 YYREEE (reference sequence). The length of the CDR3 is 16 residues. V lost 3 bases to trimming and J lost 4 bases; unmatched junction nucleotides: 8. The CDR3 sequence: CASSSASGRIRETQYF. The CDR3 coding sequence is TGTGCCAGCAGCTCCGCTAGCGGGAGGATTAGAGAGACCCAGTACTTC.

With respect to this clone: Within the sample, other DNA sequences also encode this same CDR3. J is TRBJ1-5 and V is TRBV18; D unresolved. Per germline, CDR1 KGHSH and CDR2 LQKENI. The CDR3 has 13 residues. The V end was cut by 6 bases, the J end by 4 bases, with 10 bases between. This CDR3 is CASSLARNQPQHF. The DNA for the CDR3 is TGTGCCAGCTCCCTAGCCAGGAATCAGCCCCAGCATTTT.

The chain couples TRBV4-2 to TRBJ2-7; possible D gene TRBD1, 5 bases. The CDR3 sequence is 12 residues long. Germline V gene lookup returns CDR1 LGHNA and CDR2 YNFKEQ. Trimming took 5 bases from V and 3 from J, leaving 8 bases between them. This CDR3 reads CASSKTDYEQYF. CDR3 coding DNA: TGTGCCAGCAGCAAGACAGACTACGAGCAGTACTTC.

The rearrangement uses TRBV7-8 and TRBJ1-2, with D tentatively TRBD1 (5 bases). V lost 5 bases, J lost 2 bases, and 15 bases lay in between. Germline V lookup: CDR1 SGHVS, CDR2 FQNEAQ. The CDR3 extends over 15 amino acids. The CDR3 loop reads CASSGSPGANYGYTF. CDR3 nucleotides: TGTGCCAGCAGCGGGTCTCCTGGGGCAAACTATGGCTACACCTTC.

This clone was observed a few times. The gene calls are TRBV11-2 and TRBJ2-7, with 10 bases aligning to TRBD2. Losses at the gene ends were 11 bases for V and 6 bases for J; bases not matched to a gene: 7. Per germline, CDR1 SGHAT and CDR2 FQNNGV. The CDR3 sequence is 12 residues long. CDR3 in DNA: TGTGCCCCTCCTAGCGGGAGAGTCGAGCAGTACTTC. This translates into CAPPSGRVEQYF.

This chain connects TRBV5-1 to TRBJ2-1, with D tentatively TRBD1 (6 bases). The CDR3 runs 14 residues. Germline CDR1 reads SGHRS; CDR2 reads YFSETQ. Trimming took off 0 bases at V and 7 bases at J, with 11 bases between the two ends. The CDR3: CASSLATGFNEQFF. The CDR3, as DNA: TGCGCCAGCAGCTTGGCTACAGGGTTTAATGAGCAGTTCTTC.

This clone appeared many times. The V gene is TRBV9, the J gene TRBJ2-7; possible D gene TRBD2, 6 bases. CDR1 is SGDLS, CDR2 YYNGEE, per germline. The CDR3 runs to 14 residues. V was cut by 4 bases and J by 3 bases, with 14 bases left in between. The CDR3 loop is CASSPHGRIYEQYF. The CDR3, as DNA: TGTGCCAGCAGCCCCCACGGGAGAATCTACGAGCAGTACTTC.

This chain links TRBV5-1 with TRBJ1-4; D gene uncertain. Trimming shortened V by 0 bases and J by 3 bases, and 9 bases separated the two germline ends. The CDR3 length is 15 residues. Germline loops: CDR1 SGHRS, CDR2 YFSETQ. Here the CDR3 DNA reads TGCGCCAGCAGCTTGGTGTCAGGTCCTAATGAAAAACTGTTTTTT. As protein: CASSLVSGPNEKLFF.

Only a few counts were recorded for this clone. The rearrangement uses TRBV25-1 and TRBJ2-1, with 9 bases matching TRBD1. V dropped 3 bases and J dropped 7; count of bases not matched to a gene: 7. Germline V lookup: CDR1 MGHDK, CDR2 SYGVNS. The CDR3 contains 15 residues. CDR3 sequence (DNA): TGTGCCAGCAGTGAGGGGACAGGGCCAACGAATGAGCAGTTCTTC. Translation: CASSEGTGPTNEQFF.

V and J are TRBV29-1 and TRBJ1-1, with TRBD1 as a possible D gene (6 bases). The CDR3 covers 11 residues. Germline V CDR1 and CDR2: SQVTM, ANQGSEA. The V end lost 3 bases, the J end lost 11 bases, and 13 bases lay between the germline ends. The CDR3 DNA sequence: TGCAGCGTTGATTACCAGGGGATGGCTTTCTTT. Protein product: CSVDYQGMAFF.